Sequencing of this TCR beta chain was carried out in a study of cytomegalovirus exposure and HLA in healthy donors. The method was immunoSEQ multiplex PCR; TCRdb's version includes in-frame clones alone and lacks a portion of them. The top ten hold about 2% of the sample, which has approximately 120,000 clones, around nine tenths seen once. The V and J ends lost 5 bases and 5 bases respectively, with 21 bases between them. The CDR3 is made up of 16 amino acids. CDR1 is ENHRY, CDR2 SYGVKD, per germline. This receptor was taken from a woman aged 18-35 years in good health and CMV-seronegative. V is TRBV10-3 and J is TRBJ1-2; maybe TRBD1 (6 bases). The specimen was PBMCs. DNA of the CDR3: TGTGCCATCAGTCCTGCGGGGGCCAGGCTTCAATATGGCTACACCTTC. It yields the protein CAISPAGARLQYGYTF.